These T cell receptor beta chains were read from a single sample in a study of lymphopenia after photon versus proton radiotherapy. TCRdb's table, derived via immunoSEQ multiplex PCR, lists solely in-frame clones and lacks some. Here the sample spans 83,000 or so clones, about 86% being singletons. Here the sequenced sample was peripheral blood, taken from a patient treated with proton-based radiotherapy. These receptors originate from a man in his fifties or sixties with pancreatic cancer. The conserved cysteine and the conserved F or W are not part of the CDR3 here.

J gene: TRBJ2-1
CDR3 length: 15
V gene: TRBV7-9
CDR3 protein: ASSHSLGTSGRGEQF

J gene: TRBJ2-7
CDR3 length: 12
V gene: TRBV10-1
CDR3 protein: ASSESGGRDEQY

J gene: TRBJ2-1
CDR3 length: 10
V gene: TRBV28
CDR3 protein: ASSLWGDKQF

J gene: TRBJ1-1
CDR3 length: 11
V gene: TRBV7-9
CDR3 protein: ASSGGGGTEAF

J gene: TRBJ2-5
CDR3 length: 12
V gene: TRBV5-1
CDR3 protein: ASSTGQPQETQY

J gene: TRBJ2-3
CDR3 length: 11
V gene: TRBV28
CDR3 protein: ASSTVSTDTQY

J gene: TRBJ1-1
CDR3 length: 13
V gene: TRBV4-1
CDR3 protein: ASSPETGGGTEAF

J gene: TRBJ2-3
CDR3 length: 15
V gene: TRBV7-9
CDR3 protein: ASSLSPSGKEGDTQY

J gene: TRBJ2-7
CDR3 length: 12
V gene: TRBV7-2
CDR3 protein: ASSLVTGGYEQY

J gene: TRBJ2-7
CDR3 length: 15
V gene: TRBV5-1
CDR3 protein: ASSLAERGAGGFEQY

J gene: TRBJ2-1
CDR3 length: 14
V gene: TRBV28
CDR3 protein: ASSLLDGTRNNEQF

J gene: TRBJ2-7
CDR3 length: 12
V gene: TRBV15
CDR3 protein: ATSRDQGIDEQY